One sample yielded the 8 T cell receptor beta chains listed below, sequenced in a study of T cell repertoires in cytomegalovirus infection (dated by TCRdb to about 2019). The instrument was an Illumina HiSeq 1500. TCRdb redid the processing of the public reads, applying fastp at Q25 and MiXCR, and retained in-frame beta chains. Each CDR3 protein appears once, grouped with its most common genes and DNA. The sample includes approximately 350,000 distinct CDR3 sequences, with nearly 35% observed a single time. The top ten clones comprise approximately 12% of the sample. The intended sense of this specimen's treatment or condition label: in vitro stimulation with specific CMV peptide epitopes to enrich CMV-specific T cells. These receptors have no identified antigens. Sample: cultured PBMCs, taken from culture after CMV antigen stimulation. The receptor source for this set is a human donor in good health (CMV status not recorded). Some clones in this sample may be carry-over from other donors' samples.

The chain has TRBV28 and TRBJ2-1, with 12 bases lining up with TRBD2. Germline CDR1 is MDHEN and CDR2 is SYDVKM. Trimming cost V 5 bases and J 7 bases; bases outside gene matches: 6. The CDR3 totals 15 residues. The CDR3 is CASSLLAGGINEQFF. In nucleotides, the CDR3 is TGTGCCAGCAGTCTCCTAGCGGGAGGGATTAATGAGCAGTTCTTC.

The sample holds a few counts of this clonotype. V gene TRBV4-3 combines with J gene TRBJ2-2; D possibly corresponds to TRBD2 (6 bases). V lost 0 bases to trimming and J lost 4 bases, with 15 bases between them. The CDR3 totals 17 residues. The germline gives CDR1 LGHNA, CDR2 YSLEER. The CDR3 here is CASSQESSAGRTGELFF. DNA of the CDR3: TGCGCCAGCAGCCAAGAATCGTCAGCGGGCCGCACCGGGGAGCTGTTTTTT.

This chain joins TRBV6-2 or TRBV6-3 and TRBJ1-1; D gene unclear. Germline CDR1 is MNHEY and CDR2 is SVGEGT. The CDR3 totals 14 residues. V dropped 0 bases and J dropped 4 bases, with 9 bases sitting between them. The CDR3 DNA is TGTGCCAGCAGTTACTCGAACAGACGCACTGAAGCTTTCTTT. It specifies CASSYSNRRTEAFF.

This clonotype was counted a few times. V gene TRBV7-9 combines with J gene TRBJ1-1; D perhaps matches TRBD1 (6 bases). The germline V gene encodes CDR1 SEHNR and CDR2 FQNEAQ (reference sequence). Trimming took 5 bases from V and 6 from J, leaving 16 bases between them. CDR3 length equals 14 residues. CDR3 sequence: CASSGRGGRSEAFF. CDR3 nucleotide sequence: TGTGCCAGCAGCGGGCGTGGGGGGCGATCTGAAGCTTTCTTT.

V and J are TRBV20-1 and TRBJ1-1; tentatively, D is TRBD1 (5 bases). The CDR3 totals 17 residues. CDR1 DFQATT and CDR2 SNEGSKA come from the germline V gene (reference sequence). V was trimmed by 1 base and J by 1 base, leaving 19 bases between them. The CDR3 region is CSARGGPEGHRNTEAFF. The CDR3, as DNA: TGCAGTGCTAGAGGTGGTCCGGAGGGGCATCGGAACACTGAAGCTTTCTTT.

This clonotype was recorded only once. The V call is TRBV29-1, the J call TRBJ2-1; weak D call: TRBD2 (5 bases). V was trimmed by 7 bases and J by 0 bases, leaving 13 bases between them. The CDR3 is 14 residues long. Germline CDR1 and CDR2: SQVTM and ANQGSEA. The CDR3 DNA reads TGCAGCGCCCTGGGGAGTAGCTCCTACAATGAGCAGTTCTTC. This gives the protein CSALGSSSYNEQFF.

This clonotype was counted between two and nine times. J is TRBJ2-7 and V is TRBV12-3 or TRBV12-4; possibly TRBD1 or TRBD2 for D (5 bases each). This CDR3 has 14 amino acids. Trimming cost V 7 bases and J 2 bases, with 15 bases left between them. The CDR3 loop reads CASTRTGQPYEQYF. In nucleotides, the CDR3 is TGTGCCAGCACTCGGACTGGACAACCCTACGAGCAGTACTTC.

The CDR3 is CASSPPGGKNEQYF. The CDR3 nucleotides are TGTGCCAGCAGTCCGCCGGGGGGGAAGAACGAGCAGTACTTC. The chain uses TRBV28 and TRBJ2-7, with TRBD2 identical over 8 bases. CDR3 length: 14 residues. Germline V gives CDR1 MDHEN, CDR2 SYDVKM. Trimming cost V 5 bases and J 5 bases; bases outside gene matches: 8.